This TCR beta chain was found in a study of regulatory T cells in long-lasting Graves disease. Looking at the study overall: Persistence in Graves' disease required over 5 years of antithyroid drugs plus positive TSH receptor antibodies. Broader study findings: New patients shared 950 to 1,000 public clonotypes, fewer than the approximately 3,000 shared by persistent patients. Segments TRBV28, TRBJ1-2 and TRBJ2-5 showed preferential usage in persistent disease. Not thyroid tissue but only peripheral blood was studied.

The CDR3 extends over 15 amino acids. The germline CDR1 and CDR2 sequences are SGHRS and YFSETQ. Trimming took 2 bases from V and 8 from J; bases not matched to a gene: 10. Combining iRepertoire HTBI primers with Arm-PCR of CDR3 regions, the authors built TCR beta libraries. TCRdb reprocessed the multiplex PCR reads via MiXCR and lists one record per CDR3 protein. Among 450,000 or so distinct CDR3 sequences, about 20% were seen once, and the ten largest hold approximately 7.8%. The time point was: persistent/refractory GD, antithyroid drugs over 5 years with positive TRAb. Researchers made the TCR library from RNA that was extracted from PBMCs. Concerning this clonotype: What it binds is unknown.

The chain links TRBV5-1 to TRBJ2-1; 7 bases match TRBD2. Sequenced here: peripheral blood mononuclear cells (PBMCs), sampled when the disease was refractory, from a patient treated with antithyroid drugs. This receptor was taken from a female donor with Graves disease. DNA of the CDR3: TGCGCCAGCAGCTTAGGGAGGGCTAGCGTCGATGAGCAGTTCTTC. It specifies CASSLGRASVDEQFF.